Listed here is a single T cell receptor beta chain. Its antigen is still unknown. This entry is derived from a study of cytomegalovirus exposure and HLA in healthy donors. Findings of the study overall: In an earlier analysis, productive rearrangement rates for most beta V segments clustered near 87% or 30%.

Germline-derived CDR1 and CDR2 are SGHAT and FQNNGV. V was pared by 5 bases and J by 6 bases, with 13 bases between. The CDR3 length is 14 residues. This PCR relied on a set of 60 Vbeta primers and 13 Jbeta primers. Here immunoSEQ multiplex PCR was the method, and the copy in TCRdb shows in-frame clones only, minus some. The sample consists of around 90,000 clones, around 84% of them appearing once. The donors, nominally healthy at sampling, likely had unrecorded immune exposures. Sequencing used PBMCs. This chain joins TRBV11-2 and TRBJ2-2, with a weak D call TRBD1 (5 bases). This receptor was obtained from a human donor in good health. CDR3 DNA: TGTGCCAGCAGCCGTGTTACAGGTCCCGGGGAGCTGTTTTTT. It is translated as CASSRVTGPGELFF. Filled out from reference TRBV11-2 and TRBJ2-2, the complete variable domain reads EAGVAQSPRYKIIEKRQSVAFWCNPISGHATLYWYQQILGQGPKLLIQFQNNGVVDDSQLPKDRFSAERLKGVDSTLKIQPAKLEDSAVYLCASSRVTGPGELFFGEGSRLTVL.